Sequencing of this TCR beta chain was carried out in a study of blood T cell repertoires in COVID-19. Study-level background: Italy, Spain and the United States were the sources of the convalescent and acute COVID-19 samples. Sources were T cells, B-cell-depleted T cells, or PBMCs; the material itself was cDNA or gDNA.

The CDR3 is 17 amino acids. Original handling: Reference gene primers were amplified, and this amplification served to estimate nucleated cell counts. Repertoires were generated with immunoSEQ multiplex PCR, while TCRdb's copy carries only in-frame clones and drops some. V and J calls and clone size come straight from that table; D and trimming were deduced from the DNA. The table lists around 130,000 clones, roughly 89% of them singletons. This clonotype was obtained from a woman in her forties or fifties with acute or convalescent COVID-19. Input material: peripheral blood. This chain connects TRBV21-1 to TRBJ2-7; the tabulated D call, TRBD2, remains unverified against the DNA. TRBV21-1 is designated a pseudogene. CDR3 amino acids: CASSNGLAGASSYEQYF. In DNA, the CDR3 is TGTGCCAGCAGCAACGGACTAGCGGGGGCCAGCTCCTACGAGCAGTACTTC.